A selection of T cell receptor beta chains follows, all from one sample in a study of cytomegalovirus exposure and HLA in healthy donors. Profiled with immunoSEQ multiplex PCR; TCRdb holds only in-frame clones, not every one. The sample has some 190,000 clones; roughly four fifths are singletons. Sequenced: PBMCs. The source is a young man in good health and CMV-seronegative. Both conserved end residues are part of each CDR3. A D gene is named only where the DNA matches it firmly. Rows give clone size only sometimes, using once, few, many, or a class for an expanded clone.

j_call: TRBJ2-3
clone_size: .
d_call: TRBD2
v_call: TRBV19
cdr3_aa: CASSILAGGPADTQYF
cdr3_nt: TGTGCCAGTAGTATATTGGCGGGAGGGCCGGCAGATACGCAGTATTTT

j_call: TRBJ2-2
clone_size: .
d_call: .
v_call: TRBV29-1
cdr3_aa: CSVDYTGVVGTGELFF
cdr3_nt: TGCAGCGTTGACTACACAGGAGTCGTGGGCACCGGGGAGCTGTTTTTT

j_call: TRBJ2-7
clone_size: .
d_call: TRBD1
v_call: TRBV5-1
cdr3_aa: CASSLADGTGSPYEQYF
cdr3_nt: TGCGCCAGCAGCTTGGCCGACGGGACAGGGAGTCCCTACGAGCAGTACTTC

j_call: TRBJ1-5
clone_size: .
d_call: .
v_call: TRBV7-9
cdr3_aa: CASSLSNSNQPQHF
cdr3_nt: TGTGCCAGCAGCTTAAGCAATAGCAATCAGCCCCAGCATTTT

j_call: TRBJ2-7
clone_size: .
d_call: .
v_call: TRBV27
cdr3_aa: CASSFKPYSYEQYF
cdr3_nt: TGTGCCAGTTCTTTCAAACCCTATTCATACGAGCAGTACTTC

j_call: TRBJ2-1
clone_size: .
d_call: TRBD2
v_call: TRBV14
cdr3_aa: CASSPWASGVNNEQFF
cdr3_nt: TGTGCCAGCAGCCCCTGGGCCAGCGGGGTTAACAATGAGCAGTTCTTC

j_call: TRBJ1-5
clone_size: .
d_call: TRBD1
v_call: TRBV7-2
cdr3_aa: CASSSQGGNQPQHF
cdr3_nt: TGTGCCAGCAGCTCGCAGGGGGGCAATCAGCCCCAGCATTTT

j_call: TRBJ2-5
clone_size: .
d_call: .
v_call: TRBV7-2
cdr3_aa: CASSSTRSGLKYF
cdr3_nt: TGTGCCAGCAGCAGTACTAGGTCCGGCCTCAAGTACTTC

j_call: TRBJ2-4
clone_size: once
d_call: TRBD2
v_call: TRBV2
cdr3_aa: CASNTGTSGRAKNIQYF
cdr3_nt: TGTGCCAGCAATACCGGGACTAGCGGGAGAGCCAAAAACATTCAGTACTTC

j_call: TRBJ1-1
clone_size: once
d_call: TRBD1
v_call: TRBV6-6
cdr3_aa: CATGPPGQPSAEAFF
cdr3_nt: TGTGCCACCGGACCCCCGGGACAGCCTTCGGCTGAAGCTTTCTTT

j_call: TRBJ2-1
clone_size: .
d_call: TRBD1
v_call: TRBV29-1
cdr3_aa: CSVEGQGIEEQFF
cdr3_nt: TGCAGCGTTGAAGGACAGGGGATAGAAGAGCAGTTCTTC

j_call: TRBJ2-1
clone_size: .
d_call: .
v_call: TRBV19
cdr3_aa: CASSIYWRGGGNEQFF
cdr3_nt: TGTGCCAGTAGTATTTATTGGCGGGGAGGCGGGAATGAGCAGTTCTTC

j_call: TRBJ1-5
clone_size: .
d_call: TRBD1
v_call: TRBV19
cdr3_aa: CASSNRDRGYSNQPQHF
cdr3_nt: TGTGCCAGTAGTAACCGGGACAGGGGTTATAGCAATCAGCCCCAGCATTTT

j_call: TRBJ2-5
clone_size: .
d_call: TRBD2
v_call: TRBV7-8
cdr3_aa: CASLFGSGQSRETQYF
cdr3_nt: TGTGCCAGCCTCTTTGGTAGCGGGCAAAGTCGGGAGACCCAGTACTTC

j_call: TRBJ1-2
clone_size: .
d_call: .
v_call: TRBV4-3
cdr3_aa: CASSQDAGANYGYTF
cdr3_nt: TGCGCCAGCAGCCAAGATGCGGGGGCAAACTATGGCTACACCTTC

j_call: TRBJ1-2
clone_size: once
d_call: .
v_call: TRBV13
cdr3_aa: CASSTRDSTNYGYTF
cdr3_nt: TGTGCCAGCAGCACTCGGGACTCCACTAACTATGGCTACACCTTC

j_call: TRBJ2-3
clone_size: .
d_call: .
v_call: TRBV4-3
cdr3_aa: CASSQDQADTQYF
cdr3_nt: TGCGCCAGCAGCCAAGATCAGGCAGATACGCAGTATTTT

j_call: TRBJ1-5
clone_size: .
d_call: .
v_call: TRBV7-9
cdr3_aa: CSSSIGQNQPQHF
cdr3_nt: TGTTCCAGCAGCATAGGACAGAATCAGCCCCAGCATTTT

j_call: TRBJ2-7
clone_size: .
d_call: .
v_call: TRBV7-2
cdr3_aa: CASSLDSGNANEQYF
cdr3_nt: TGTGCCAGCAGCTTAGATTCCGGGAATGCGAACGAGCAGTACTTC

j_call: TRBJ1-6
clone_size: .
d_call: .
v_call: TRBV18
cdr3_aa: CASSQDSGGNSSPLHF
cdr3_nt: TGTGCCAGCTCACAGGACTCTGGAGGTAATAGTTCACCCCTCCACTTT

j_call: TRBJ1-3
clone_size: .
d_call: .
v_call: TRBV18
cdr3_aa: CASSPPAGLRNTIYF
cdr3_nt: TGTGCCAGCTCGCCCCCGGCAGGGCTTCGGAACACCATATATTTT

j_call: TRBJ2-7
clone_size: once
d_call: .
v_call: TRBV19
cdr3_aa: CASMRGPNYEQYF
cdr3_nt: TGTGCCAGTATGCGGGGCCCAAACTACGAGCAGTACTTC

j_call: TRBJ2-7
clone_size: .
d_call: TRBD1
v_call: TRBV15
cdr3_aa: CATSREGQGIYEQYF
cdr3_nt: TGTGCCACCAGCAGAGAGGGACAGGGTATCTACGAGCAGTACTTC

j_call: TRBJ1-1
clone_size: .
d_call: .
v_call: TRBV7-2
cdr3_aa: CASSLGGITNTEAFF
cdr3_nt: TGTGCCAGCAGCCTGGGGGGTATAACGAACACTGAAGCTTTCTTT

j_call: TRBJ1-1
clone_size: .
d_call: .
v_call: TRBV5-8
cdr3_aa: CASSLVFGGSPNTEAFF
cdr3_nt: TGTGCCAGCAGCTTGGTTTTTGGGGGCTCCCCGAACACTGAAGCTTTCTTT

j_call: TRBJ2-3
clone_size: .
d_call: TRBD2
v_call: TRBV7-3
cdr3_aa: CASSPAGTSGSGTDTQYF
cdr3_nt: TGTGCCAGCAGCCCTGCGGGGACTAGCGGGAGTGGCACAGATACGCAGTATTTT

j_call: TRBJ2-7
clone_size: .
d_call: .
v_call: TRBV15
cdr3_aa: CATSRDYTWTGGATYEQYF
cdr3_nt: TGTGCCACCAGCAGAGATTATACTTGGACAGGCGGGGCCACCTACGAGCAGTACTTC

j_call: TRBJ2-7
clone_size: .
d_call: .
v_call: TRBV6-5
cdr3_aa: CASRDRDSDYEQYF
cdr3_nt: TGTGCCAGCCGGGACCGGGACTCGGATTACGAGCAGTACTTC

j_call: TRBJ2-7
clone_size: .
d_call: .
v_call: TRBV7-7
cdr3_aa: CASSSLPGSYEQYF
cdr3_nt: TGTGCTAGCAGCTCTCTCCCAGGATCCTACGAGCAGTACTTC

j_call: TRBJ2-1
clone_size: .
d_call: TRBD1
v_call: TRBV5-1
cdr3_aa: CASSLHRDRVYNEQFF
cdr3_nt: TGCGCCAGCAGCTTGCACCGGGACAGGGTTTACAATGAGCAGTTCTTC

j_call: TRBJ2-1
clone_size: .
d_call: TRBD2
v_call: TRBV27
cdr3_aa: CASSSFQTSGNEQFF
cdr3_nt: TGTGCCAGCAGTTCCTTCCAGACTAGCGGAAATGAGCAGTTCTTC

j_call: TRBJ2-7
clone_size: few
d_call: TRBD2
v_call: TRBV28
cdr3_aa: CASRRTSGRGYEQYF
cdr3_nt: TGTGCCAGCAGACGGACTAGCGGGAGAGGCTACGAGCAGTACTTC

j_call: TRBJ2-7
clone_size: .
d_call: .
v_call: TRBV6-5
cdr3_aa: CAGSYLGNGASEQYF
cdr3_nt: TGTGCCGGCAGTTACCTAGGGAATGGGGCTTCCGAGCAGTACTTC

j_call: TRBJ2-5
clone_size: .
d_call: TRBD1
v_call: TRBV9
cdr3_aa: CASSGGRDRGQETQYF
cdr3_nt: TGTGCCAGCAGCGGAGGCCGGGACAGGGGGCAAGAGACCCAGTACTTC

j_call: TRBJ2-7
clone_size: .
d_call: TRBD2
v_call: TRBV9
cdr3_aa: CASSVAPAGRSGRDPPYEQYF
cdr3_nt: TGTGCCAGCAGCGTAGCTCCGGCGGGGAGAAGCGGGAGGGACCCGCCCTACGAGCAGTACTTC

j_call: TRBJ1-6
clone_size: .
d_call: TRBD1
v_call: TRBV30
cdr3_aa: CAWSTGTVNSPLHF
cdr3_nt: TGTGCCTGGAGTACCGGGACAGTTAATTCACCCCTCCACTTT

j_call: TRBJ1-2
clone_size: .
d_call: .
v_call: TRBV7-2
cdr3_aa: CASSPRFGESYGYTF
cdr3_nt: TGTGCCAGCAGCCCACGGTTCGGGGAAAGCTATGGCTACACCTTC

j_call: TRBJ1-2
clone_size: .
d_call: .
v_call: TRBV6-5
cdr3_aa: CASSYGGTANYGYTF
cdr3_nt: TGTGCCAGCAGTTACGGCGGCACCGCTAACTATGGCTACACCTTC

j_call: TRBJ2-1
clone_size: .
d_call: .
v_call: TRBV5-1
cdr3_aa: CASSLGATYNEQFF
cdr3_nt: TGCGCCAGCAGCTTGGGGGCCACCTACAATGAGCAGTTCTTC

j_call: TRBJ2-1
clone_size: .
d_call: TRBD2
v_call: TRBV11-3
cdr3_aa: CASSLGTSGGPSHNEQFF
cdr3_nt: TGTGCCAGCAGCTTAGGGACTAGCGGGGGGCCATCCCACAATGAGCAGTTCTTC

j_call: TRBJ1-6
clone_size: .
d_call: TRBD1
v_call: TRBV6-5
cdr3_aa: CASRADRVSPLHF
cdr3_nt: TGTGCCAGCAGGGCCGACAGGGTTTCACCCCTCCACTTT

j_call: TRBJ2-3
clone_size: .
d_call: .
v_call: TRBV4-3
cdr3_aa: CASSQEHLSMDTQYF
cdr3_nt: TGCGCCAGCAGCCAAGAGCACTTGAGCATGGATACGCAGTATTTT

j_call: TRBJ2-1
clone_size: .
d_call: .
v_call: TRBV12-5
cdr3_aa: CASGNLPTVSSYNEQFF
cdr3_nt: TGTGCTAGTGGTAACCTACCGACAGTGAGCTCCTACAATGAGCAGTTCTTC

j_call: TRBJ2-5
clone_size: .
d_call: .
v_call: TRBV4-1
cdr3_aa: CASSQDNERDQYF
cdr3_nt: TGCGCCAGCAGCCAGGACAACGAAAGGGACCAGTACTTC

j_call: TRBJ2-4
clone_size: .
d_call: TRBD2
v_call: TRBV7-8
cdr3_aa: CASSARLAGGPSAKNIQYF
cdr3_nt: TGTGCCAGCAGCGCCCGACTAGCGGGGGGGCCTTCGGCCAAAAACATTCAGTACTTC

j_call: TRBJ2-3
clone_size: .
d_call: .
v_call: TRBV6-1
cdr3_aa: CASRRTTSASDTQYF
cdr3_nt: TGTGCCAGCAGAAGGACAACCTCGGCTTCCGATACGCAGTATTTT

j_call: TRBJ2-7
clone_size: .
d_call: TRBD1
v_call: TRBV11-2
cdr3_aa: CASSLERQGIFPYEQYF
cdr3_nt: TGTGCCAGCAGCTTGGAACGACAGGGGATCTTCCCCTACGAGCAGTACTTC

j_call: TRBJ1-6
clone_size: .
d_call: .
v_call: TRBV27
cdr3_aa: CASSLSARGSFSPLHF
cdr3_nt: TGTGCCAGCAGTTTATCTGCCAGGGGAAGTTTTTCACCCCTCCACTTT

j_call: TRBJ2-3
clone_size: .
d_call: TRBD1
v_call: TRBV5-1
cdr3_aa: CASSFGTGETDTQYF
cdr3_nt: TGCGCCAGCAGCTTCGGGACAGGGGAGACAGATACGCAGTATTTT

j_call: TRBJ2-2
clone_size: .
d_call: TRBD1
v_call: TRBV29-1
cdr3_aa: CSVESTGTGELFF
cdr3_nt: TGCAGCGTTGAATCGACAGGGACCGGGGAGCTGTTTTTT

j_call: TRBJ2-7
clone_size: .
d_call: .
v_call: TRBV6-5
cdr3_aa: CASKQNRDVYEQYF
cdr3_nt: TGTGCCAGCAAGCAAAACAGGGATGTCTACGAGCAGTACTTC